A single sample gave rise to the 20 T cell receptor beta chains below, sequenced in a study of vaccination effects on CD4 cells after COVID-19. Antigen-specific CD4+ T cells expanded by the ViraFEST assay with viral peptide pools were then sequenced. Isolation of CD4+ T cells took place after nine to ten days of culture. Every participant took two doses of the BNT162b2 or mRNA-1273 vaccine. This table comes from immunoSEQ multiplex PCR, and its TCRdb copy is limited to in-frame clones, with some not included. The sample shows tens of thousands of clones, 55% to 85% of them seen only once. These receptors' antigens are unknown. The source material was CD4+ T cells from PBMCs cultured with HCoV-NL63 spike peptides, sampled after COVID-19 vaccination. Receptors originate from a human donor who received a COVID-19 vaccine.

The chain couples TRBV2 to TRBJ1-2; D is unresolved. Germline values: CDR1 SNHLY, CDR2 FYNNEI. Trimming removed 6 bases from V and 0 bases from J, with 11 bases in between. The CDR3 contains 14 residues. The CDR3 reads CASSPGSSNYGYTF. Written as DNA, the CDR3 is TGTGCCAGCAGCCCGGGGAGCTCTAACTATGGCTACACCTTC. The full variable domain, rest sourced from reference TRBV2 and TRBJ1-2, is EPEVTQTPSHQVTQMGQEVILRCVPISNHLYFYWYRQILGQKVEFLVSFYNNEISEKSEIFDDQFSVERPDGSNFTLKIRSTKLEDSAMYFCASSPGSSNYGYTFGSGTRLTVV.

This clone was observed a handful of times. Here the CDR3 DNA reads TGCGCCGGTTTCTATGGCTACACCTTC. Translating it yields CAGFYGYTF. This chain uses TRBV10-1 with TRBJ1-2; D unclear. Per the germline V gene, CDR1 is WNHNN and CDR2 is SYGVQD (reference sequence). The V end was cut by 11 bases, the J end by 4 bases, with 5 bases between. The CDR3 is 9 amino acids.

The chain has TRBV27 and TRBJ1-2; D is unclear. Germline V gives CDR1 MNHEY, CDR2 SMNVEV (reference sequence). The CDR3 extends over 14 amino acids. V shed 0 bases and J shed 0 bases, with 5 bases lying between them. In DNA form, the CDR3 reads TGTGCCAGCAGTTTATCTAGGGCTAACTATGGCTACACCTTC. As protein: CASSLSRANYGYTF.

In this sample, this clone turned up a few times. The chain joins TRBV5-1 to TRBJ2-3; the D gene could be TRBD1 or TRBD2 (5 bases each). The CDR3 has 15 residues. Germline CDR1 SGHRS, CDR2 YFSETQ. The V gene lost 1 base and the J gene lost 3 bases, with 12 bases spanning the gap. The CDR3 DNA follows: TGCGCCAGCAGCTTGTCCGGGGCGCGGACAGATACGCAGTATTTT. It specifies CASSLSGARTDTQYF.

The CDR3 is CASSFRGGYDEKLFF. Written as DNA, the CDR3 is TGCGCCAGCAGCTTTCGGGGGGGCTATGATGAAAAACTGTTTTTT. The chain joins TRBV5-1 to TRBJ1-4; maybe TRBD1 (6 bases). The germline V and J ends were trimmed by 2 bases and 6 bases, with 14 bases remaining between them. The CDR3 is made up of 15 amino acids. Germline assignment: CDR1 SGHRS and CDR2 YFSETQ.

This clone showed up just a few times. The chain is built from TRBV12-5 and TRBJ2-5, with D possibly being TRBD1 or TRBD2 (5 bases each). V shed 3 bases and J shed 5 bases, with 16 bases lying between them. The CDR3 contains 15 residues. The germline gives CDR1 LGHNT, CDR2 FRNRAP. The CDR3 DNA is TGTGCTAGTGGTTTTGGTACCGGGGCCGGGGAGACCCAGTACTTC. Translation: CASGFGTGAGETQYF. Full variable domain (outside the CDR3, taken from reference TRBV12-5 and TRBJ2-5): DARVTQTPRHKVTEMGQEVTMRCQPILGHNTVFWYRQTMMQGLELLAYFRNRAPLDDSGMPKDRFSAEMPDATLATLKIQPSEPRDSAVYFCASGFGTGAGETQYFGPGTRLLVL.

This chain joins TRBV6-5 and TRBJ1-3; D not certain. This CDR3 region has 15 residues. Germline CDR1 and CDR2: MNHEY and SVGAGI. Trimming took 8 bases from V and 0 from J, leaving 14 bases between them. The CDR3, as DNA: TGTGCCAGCCGAAAGACACCGGACTCTGGAAACACCATATATTTT. It translates to CASRKTPDSGNTIYF.

This sequence joins TRBV5-8 and TRBJ2-5; D gene unclear. Germline CDR1 and CDR2: SGHTS and YDEGEE. V lost 1 base and J lost 5, with 15 bases in between. The CDR3 spans 15 residues. CDR3 nucleotides: TGTGCCAGCAGCTTGATGGGCCGGGTCGGGGAGACCCAGTACTTC. This gives the protein CASSLMGRVGETQYF.

This chain joins TRBV18 and TRBJ1-3; no definite D call. This CDR3 is built from 17 residues. With 2 bases removed from V and 0 bases from J, the gap between germline ends came to 14 bases. CDR1 and CDR2 from the germline V gene are KGHSH and LQKENI. The CDR3 nucleotides read TGTGCCAGCTCACCAATACCCCCCACCAACTCTGGAAACACCATATATTTT. Translated, it gives CASSPIPPTNSGNTIYF.

This clone is a singleton in its sample. The V gene is TRBV7-2, the J gene TRBJ1-3; tentative D call: TRBD1 (6 bases). Trimming took 0 bases from V and 8 from J, leaving 11 bases between them. CDR1 SGHTA and CDR2 FQGNSA come from the germline V gene. The CDR3 contains 14 residues. For the CDR3, the DNA is TGTGCCAGCAGCTTAGCGGCAGGGGCAGACACCATATATTTT. This encodes CASSLAAGADTIYF.

This clone appeared a few times. This chain joins TRBV4-1 and TRBJ1-4; a possible D gene is TRBD1 (6 bases). The length of the CDR3 is 16 residues. Trimming took off 4 bases at V and 0 bases at J, with 12 bases between the two ends. Germline V lookup: CDR1 MGHRA, CDR2 YSYEKL. The CDR3 DNA reads as TGCGCCAGCAGCCGAAATACAGGGACAACTAATGAAAAACTGTTTTTT. Its protein is CASSRNTGTTNEKLFF.

This clone showed up just a few times. The chain carries TRBV12-3 or TRBV12-4 and TRBJ2-5; 8 bases are a match to TRBD2. This CDR3 has 13 residues. Unmatched junction bases numbered 4, after V lost 9 bases and J lost 1 base. The CDR3, as DNA: TGTGCCAGTAGCGGGGCTATCCAAGAGACCCAGTACTTC. Translating gives CASSGAIQETQYF.

The chain joins TRBV9 to TRBJ1-5, with D uncertain. Looked up from germline, CDR1 is SGDLS and CDR2 is YYNGEE. Trimming took off 3 bases at V and 2 bases at J, with 9 bases between the two ends. The CDR3 is made up of 14 amino acids. The CDR3, as DNA: TGTGCCAGCAGCGCAAGCGGGGGCAATCAGCCCCAGCATTTT. It codes for CASSASGGNQPQHF.

The count of this clone is one. The rearrangement uses TRBV10-1 and TRBJ1-3; D uncertain. The ends were cut back, 4 bases at V and 0 bases at J, with 10 bases in the middle. The germline V gene encodes CDR1 WNHNN and CDR2 SYGVQD (reference sequence). CDR3 length equals 15 residues. CDR3 loop: CASSGSTASGNTIYF. CDR3 coding DNA: TGCGCCAGCAGTGGTAGCACGGCCTCTGGAAACACCATATATTTT.

V and J are TRBV7-2 and TRBJ2-1, with 14 bases aligning to TRBD2. Losses at the gene ends were 5 bases for V and 1 base for J; bases not matched to a gene: 10. Germline CDR1 reads SGHTA; CDR2 reads FQGNSA. This CDR3 spans 19 amino acids. The CDR3 DNA follows: TGTGCCAGCAGCGCGCGACTAGCGGGGGGGCCGAAGTCCTACAATGAGCAGTTCTTC. Protein product: CASSARLAGGPKSYNEQFF.

The chain uses TRBV30 and TRBJ1-1; TRBD1 matches 8 bases. The CDR3 loop spans 12 amino acids. With V trimmed by 8 bases and J by 0 bases, 2 bases remained unmatched. The germline gives CDR1 GTSNPN, CDR2 SVGIG (reference sequence). CDR3 DNA: TGTGCCCAGGGGGCCTTGAACACTGAAGCTTTCTTT. Protein product: CAQGALNTEAFF.

A few counts support this clone. The chain employs TRBV3-1 (or the pseudogene TRBV3-2) and TRBJ1-6; 9 nucleotides line up with TRBD1. The V gene's germline CDR1 is LGHDT and CDR2 YNNKEL (reference sequence). V trimming: 4 bases; J trimming: 7 bases; junction bases outside the gene matches: 5. The CDR3 has 15 residues. The CDR3 DNA is TGTGCCAGCAGCCTGGGACAGGGTATCAATTCACCCCTCCACTTT. Its protein product is CASSLGQGINSPLHF.

The chain has TRBV3-1 (or the pseudogene TRBV3-2) and TRBJ2-2; TRBD2 aligns across 8 bases. Germline CDR1 and CDR2: LGHDT and YNNKEL (reference sequence). Trimming removed 1 base from V and 5 bases from J; junction bases left unmatched: 3. The CDR3 length is 15 residues. The CDR3 loop is CASSQVGGGTGELFF. CDR3 bases: TGTGCCAGCAGCCAAGTCGGGGGGGGGACCGGGGAGCTGTTTTTT.

The rearrangement uses TRBV21-1 and TRBJ1-4; TRBD1 is taken as the D call from the table, unchecked against the DNA. TRBV21-1 is annotated as a pseudogene. This CDR3 comprises 14 residues. DNA of the CDR3: TGTGCCAGCAGCAAGGGACCCGGACAGCCAAAACTGTTTTTT. Translated, it gives CASSKGPGQPKLFF.

This sequence joins TRBV24-1 and TRBJ1-2; 12 nucleotides line up with TRBD1. Per the germline V gene, CDR1 is KGHDR and CDR2 is SFDVKD. Trimming removed 4 bases from V and 8 bases from J; junction bases left unmatched: 7. This CDR3 is 15 amino acids long. The CDR3 bases are TGTGCCACCAGTGACCCGGGACAGGGGGCGGAAGGCTACACCTTC. This gives the protein CATSDPGQGAEGYTF.